This T cell receptor beta chain was captured by sequencing in a study of glioma-infiltrating T cells after dendritic cell vaccination. Study summary: Patients received three intradermal dendritic cell vaccine injections at biweekly intervals. Broader study findings: Survival was not directly related to TCR clonality in these patients.

From germline, CDR1 is SGDLS and CDR2 YYNGEE. The CDR3 extends over 14 amino acids. V lost 0 bases and J 1 base, leaving 7 bases between the germline ends. The time point was: after dendritic cell vaccination, including at tumor progression/relapse. Before vaccination, two weeks after the third vaccination, and at progression, PBMC were collected. The immunoSEQ assay amplified TCRB CDR3 from up to roughly 2 ug DNA. Produced via immunoSEQ multiplex PCR; TCRdb's table is partial and in-frame only. This table holds under 75,000 clones, approximately 87% found once. A note on this clone: Its antigen is undetermined. This sample also contains other DNA sequences that code for the same CDR3.

The chain couples TRBV9 to TRBJ2-5; tentatively, D is TRBD1 (5 bases). The clonotype was recovered from a human donor with glioblastoma. The sequencing used blood, collected after dendritic cell vaccination. CDR3 sequence reads: CASSVETGQETQYF. CDR3 sequence (DNA): TGTGCCAGCAGCGTAGAAACAGGCCAAGAGACCCAGTACTTC.